The 2 T cell receptor beta chains below come from one sample, sequenced in a study of blood T cell repertoires in COVID-19 (dated by TCRdb to between 2020 and 2021). Library creation used the immunoSEQ multiplex PCR assay. TCRdb limited this immuneACCESS table to in-frame rearrangements with V and J called. A share of clones is missing; checked studies link under half to unresolved V genes, and the rest is unexplained. The sample includes roughly 170,000 clones, with approximately 74% observed a single time. The top ten hold about 3% of the sample. The sample comprised peripheral blood. These receptors were taken from a woman of 80 years or more with acute or convalescent COVID-19.

The chain's CDR3 is CASRLSGRETQYF. CDR3 bases: TGTGCCAGCCGCCTTAGCGGGAGAGAGACCCAGTACTTC. V gene TRBV28 combines with J gene TRBJ2-5; the match to TRBD2 covers 9 bases. Germline V CDR1 and CDR2: MDHEN, SYDVKM. The CDR3 sequence is 13 residues long. V trimming: 8 bases; J trimming: 4 bases; junction bases outside the gene matches: 5.

The CDR3 loop reads CASSLGGGYGYTF. The CDR3 coding sequence is TGTGCCAGCAGCTTAGGGGGCGGCTATGGCTACACCTTC. The chain recombines TRBV7-9 with TRBJ1-2, with D possibly matching TRBD1 (5 bases). The CDR3 contains 13 residues. From germline, CDR1 is SEHNR and CDR2 FQNEAQ (reference sequence). With 1 base removed from V and 4 bases from J, the gap between germline ends came to 7 bases.